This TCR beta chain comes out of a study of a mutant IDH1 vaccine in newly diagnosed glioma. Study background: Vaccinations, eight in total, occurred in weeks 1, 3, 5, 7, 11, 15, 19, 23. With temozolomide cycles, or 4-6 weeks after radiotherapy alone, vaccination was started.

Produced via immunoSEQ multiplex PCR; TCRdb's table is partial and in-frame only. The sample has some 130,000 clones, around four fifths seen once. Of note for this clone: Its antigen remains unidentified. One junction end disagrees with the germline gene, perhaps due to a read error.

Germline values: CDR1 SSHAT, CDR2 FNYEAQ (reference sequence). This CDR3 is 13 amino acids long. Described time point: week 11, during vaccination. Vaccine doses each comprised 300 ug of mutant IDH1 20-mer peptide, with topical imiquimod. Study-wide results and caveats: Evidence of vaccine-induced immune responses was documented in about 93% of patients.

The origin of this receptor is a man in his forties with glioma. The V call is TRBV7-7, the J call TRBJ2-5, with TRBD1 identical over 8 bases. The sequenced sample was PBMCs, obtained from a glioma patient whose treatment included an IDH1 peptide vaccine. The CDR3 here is CASSWDRTGTQYF. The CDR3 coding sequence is TGTGCTAGCAGCTGGGACAGGACGGGGACCCAGTACTTC.